This TCR beta chain was obtained from a study of blood T cell repertoires in COVID-19. Study-level information: The United States, Italy and Spain were the sources of the acute and convalescent COVID-19 samples.

Data came from immunoSEQ multiplex PCR; TCRdb stores just in-frame clones and leaves some out. The sample lists roughly 190,000 clones, 94% occurring once. Germline V lookup: CDR1 SGHTA, CDR2 FQGTGA. Trimming took 4 bases from V and 0 from J; bases not matched to a gene: 9. The CDR3 is 17 amino acids. Seattle patients were enrolled during active infection and followed longitudinally. The chain carries TRBV7-3 and TRBJ2-1; 7 bases map to TRBD2. The specimen sequenced was peripheral blood. The TCR originated in a man aged 25-40 years with COVID-19, enrolled during active disease. Here the CDR3 DNA reads TGTGCCAGCAGCTCCGGTTTGGGGGAGGGCTCCTACAATGAGCAGTTCTTC. It specifies CASSSGLGEGSYNEQFF.